What follows is one T cell receptor (beta chain) and its context. Its matching antigen is unknown. A clone one base away is much larger, so this may be a read error. The template was genomic DNA from peripheral blood, not RNA. Germline CDR1 MNHNS, CDR2 SASEGT. Trimming left V 5 bases short and J 4 bases short, with 14 bases between. The CDR3 contains 14 residues. A mixed TRB-A/B primer pool amplified rearranged TRB by multiplex touch-down PCR. TCRdb used MiXCR to reprocess the multiplex PCR reads, holding one entry per CDR3 protein. The profile shows around 3,000 distinct CDR3 sequences, 25% to 30% of them singletons. These data originate in a study of T cell repertoires in aging, cancer and after chemotherapy. Study results and caveats: Age-matched healthy donors had significantly more diverse, less clonal blood TCR repertoires than untreated cancer patients. Across the chemotherapy interval, each cancer cohort showed higher median generation probability, suggesting thymic rebound. Immunological memory after chemotherapy cannot be judged from the repertoire data.

Sequencing used blood. The chain couples TRBV6-1 to TRBJ1-2; D possibly corresponds to TRBD1 (6 bases). This TCR was recovered from a human donor in good health. The CDR3 spells CASSRRQEGYGYTF. In DNA, the CDR3 is TGTGCCAGCAGTCGACGACAGGAGGGCTATGGCTACACCTTC.